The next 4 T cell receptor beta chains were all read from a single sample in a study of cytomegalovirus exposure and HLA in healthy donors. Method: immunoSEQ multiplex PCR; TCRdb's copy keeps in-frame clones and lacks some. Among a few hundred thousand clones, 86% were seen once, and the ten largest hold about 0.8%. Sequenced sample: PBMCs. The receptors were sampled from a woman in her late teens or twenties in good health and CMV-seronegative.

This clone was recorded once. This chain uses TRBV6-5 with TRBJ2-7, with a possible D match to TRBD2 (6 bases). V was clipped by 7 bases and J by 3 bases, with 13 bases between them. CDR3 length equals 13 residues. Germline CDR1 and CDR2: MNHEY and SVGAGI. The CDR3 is CASTAPAGYEQYF. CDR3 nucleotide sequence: TGTGCCAGCACCGCCCCAGCGGGCTACGAGCAGTACTTC.

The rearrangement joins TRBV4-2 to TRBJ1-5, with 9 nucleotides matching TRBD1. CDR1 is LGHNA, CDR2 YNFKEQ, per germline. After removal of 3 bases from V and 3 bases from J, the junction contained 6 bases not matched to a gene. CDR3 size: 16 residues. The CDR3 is CASSQQTGGNNQPQHF. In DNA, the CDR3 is TGTGCCAGCAGCCAGCAGACAGGGGGTAACAATCAGCCCCAGCATTTT.

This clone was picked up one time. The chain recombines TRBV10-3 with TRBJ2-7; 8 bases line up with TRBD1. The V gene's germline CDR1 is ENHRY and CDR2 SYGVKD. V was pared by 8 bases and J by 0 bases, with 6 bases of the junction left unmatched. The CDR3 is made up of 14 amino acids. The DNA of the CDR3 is TGTGCCATCGGGGGACAGGCGAGCTCCTACGAGCAGTACTTC. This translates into CAIGGQASSYEQYF.

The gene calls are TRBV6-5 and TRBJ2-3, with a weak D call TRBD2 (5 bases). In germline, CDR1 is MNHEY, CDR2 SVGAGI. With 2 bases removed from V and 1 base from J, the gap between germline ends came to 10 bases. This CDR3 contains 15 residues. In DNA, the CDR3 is TGTGCCAGCAGTTACCTGAGGGCGGGCACAGATACGCAGTATTTT. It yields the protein CASSYLRAGTDTQYF.